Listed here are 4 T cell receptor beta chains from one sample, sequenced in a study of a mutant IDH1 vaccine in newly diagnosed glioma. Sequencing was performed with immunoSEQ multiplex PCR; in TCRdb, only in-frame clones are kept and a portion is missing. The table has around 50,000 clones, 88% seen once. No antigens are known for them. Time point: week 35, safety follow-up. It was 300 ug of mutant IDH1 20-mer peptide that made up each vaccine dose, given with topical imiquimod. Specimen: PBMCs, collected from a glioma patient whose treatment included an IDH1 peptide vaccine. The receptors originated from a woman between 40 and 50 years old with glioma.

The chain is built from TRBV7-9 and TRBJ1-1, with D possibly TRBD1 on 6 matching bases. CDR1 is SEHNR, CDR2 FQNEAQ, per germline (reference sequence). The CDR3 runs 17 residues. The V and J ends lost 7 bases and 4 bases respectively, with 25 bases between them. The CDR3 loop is CASIQGGFGGRGTEAFF. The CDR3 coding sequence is TGTGCCAGCATCCAAGGGGGGTTCGGGGGCCGGGGCACTGAAGCTTTCTTT. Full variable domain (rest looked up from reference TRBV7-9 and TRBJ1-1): DTGVSQNPRHKITKRGQNVTFRCDPISEHNRLYWYRQTLGQGPEFLTYFQNEAQLEKSRLLSDRFSAERPKGSFSTLEIQRTEQGDSAMYLCASIQGGFGGRGTEAFFGQGTRLTVV.

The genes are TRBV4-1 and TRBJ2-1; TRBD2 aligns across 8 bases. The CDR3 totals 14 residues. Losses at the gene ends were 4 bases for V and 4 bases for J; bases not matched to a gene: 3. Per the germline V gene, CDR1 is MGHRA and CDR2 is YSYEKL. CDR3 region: CASSLAGLYNEQFF. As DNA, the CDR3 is TGCGCCAGCAGCCTAGCGGGGCTATACAATGAGCAGTTCTTC.

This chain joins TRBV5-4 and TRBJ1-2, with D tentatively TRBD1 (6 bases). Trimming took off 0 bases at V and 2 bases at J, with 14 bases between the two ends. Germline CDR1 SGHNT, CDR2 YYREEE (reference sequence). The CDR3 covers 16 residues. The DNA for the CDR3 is TGTGCCAGCAGCTTGGATTCAGGGACATCCAACTATGGCTACACCTTC. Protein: CASSLDSGTSNYGYTF.

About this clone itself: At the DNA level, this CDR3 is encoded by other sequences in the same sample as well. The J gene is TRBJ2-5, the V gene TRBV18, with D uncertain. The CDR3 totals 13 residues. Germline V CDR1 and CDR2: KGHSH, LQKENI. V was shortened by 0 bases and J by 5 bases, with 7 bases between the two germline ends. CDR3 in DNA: TGTGCCAGCTCACCACCTTCCGGGGAGACCCAGTACTTC. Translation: CASSPPSGETQYF.